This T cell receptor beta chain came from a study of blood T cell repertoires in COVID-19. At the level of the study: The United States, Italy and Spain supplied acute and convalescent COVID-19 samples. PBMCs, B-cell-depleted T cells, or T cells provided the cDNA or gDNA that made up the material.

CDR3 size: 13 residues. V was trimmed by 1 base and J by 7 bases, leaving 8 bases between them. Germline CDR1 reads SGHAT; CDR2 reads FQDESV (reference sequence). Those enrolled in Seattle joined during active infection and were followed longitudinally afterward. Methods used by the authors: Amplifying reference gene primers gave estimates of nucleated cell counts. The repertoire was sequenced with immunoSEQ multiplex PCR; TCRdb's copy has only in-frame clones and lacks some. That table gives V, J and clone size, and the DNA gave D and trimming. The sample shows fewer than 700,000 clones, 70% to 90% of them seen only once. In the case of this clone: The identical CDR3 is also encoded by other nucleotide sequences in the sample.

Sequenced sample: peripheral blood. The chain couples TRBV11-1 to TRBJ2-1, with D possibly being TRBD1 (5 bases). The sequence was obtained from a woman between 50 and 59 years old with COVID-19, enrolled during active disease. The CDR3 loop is CASSLGQNNEQFF. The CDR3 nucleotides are TGTGCCAGCAGCTTAGGACAGAATAATGAGCAGTTCTTC.